The sequence of this TCR beta chain was determined in a study of vaccination and CD4 T cells after COVID-19. Notes on this clonotype: Its antigen is currently unknown.

The treatment here: roughly nine-day PBMC culture with coronavirus spike peptide pools or control peptides (ViraFEST assay). Antigen-specific T cells were expanded with peptide pools by ViraFEST, and TCRs were then sequenced. Days 3 and 7 saw half the medium swapped for fresh IL-2 medium. The CDR3 runs 15 residues. J gave up 9 bases and V 1 base, and 9 bases lay outside the gene matches. The germline V gene encodes CDR1 MGHRA and CDR2 YSYEKL. Once obtained from cultured CD4+ T cells, the DNA was sequenced using the Oncomine TCR Beta short-read assay. TCRdb fed the PCR reads into MiXCR, producing one record per CDR3 protein. The sample records 13,000 or so distinct CDR3 sequences, about 45% being singletons.

The TCR sequence derives from a human donor who had recovered from COVID-19. The chain carries TRBV4-1 and TRBJ1-1, with 9 bases matching TRBD1. The sample consisted of CD4+ T cells from blood, cultured in vitro. The CDR3 DNA reads TGCGCCAGCAGCCAAGTGGTGGAGACAGGGGGGCAAGCTTTCTTT. This codes for CASSQVVETGGQAFF.